This T cell receptor beta chain was sequenced during a study of multiple sclerosis patients with progressive multifocal leukoencephalopathy. This table comes from immunoSEQ multiplex PCR, and its TCRdb copy is limited to in-frame clones, with some not included. This sample has 29,000 or so clones, with about nine tenths found just once. V dropped 2 bases and J dropped 7 bases, with 9 bases sitting between them. This CDR3 region has 13 residues. Germline CDR1 SGHTA, CDR2 FQGTGA. Noted time point: roughly 6 months of natalizumab therapy. The origin of this receptor is a human donor with multiple sclerosis. The rearrangement uses TRBV7-3 and TRBJ2-1; the D is unclear. The input for sequencing was PBMCs, taken from a patient treated with natalizumab. CDR3 sequence reads: CASSLGLPNEQFF. CDR3 nucleotide sequence: TGTGCCAGCAGCTTAGGGCTTCCGAATGAGCAGTTCTTC.